This entry concerns a single TCR beta chain. Its antigen is unidentified. This specimen belongs to a study of blood T cells in healthy people across ages. General study results and limits: There was no known CMV status for donors, so expanded clonotype changes were possibly confounded.

With a J-beta primer mix and a sample-barcoded 5' primer, a second PCR ran about 7 to 12 cycles. Each CDR3 protein gets one entry after TCRdb re-called the 5' RACE reads with MiXCR. The sample lists 910,000 or so distinct CDR3 sequences, just over 50% occurring once. Germline V gives CDR1 MNHNY, CDR2 SVGAGI (reference sequence). With V trimmed by 7 bases and J by 4 bases, 9 bases remained unmatched. This CDR3 has 15 amino acids. Every participating donor contributed approximately 9.5 milliliters of peripheral blood through a draw. The TCR was taken from a woman aged 55-70 years in good health. The rearrangement uses TRBV6-6 and TRBJ2-5; TRBD1 matches at 10 bases. The sequenced sample consisted of blood. The CDR3 spells CASTPGQGDGETQYF. CDR3 coding DNA: TGTGCCAGCACGCCCGGACAGGGGGACGGAGAGACCCAGTACTTC.